A selection of T cell receptor beta chains follows, all from one sample in a study of blood T cell repertoires in COVID-19. TCRdb's table, derived via immunoSEQ multiplex PCR, lists solely in-frame clones and lacks some. The table lists tens of thousands of clones, over 75% of them singletons. The sample taken for sequencing was peripheral blood. These TCRs come from a human donor with acute or convalescent COVID-19. The donor label of this sample is uncertain. CDR3s include the opening cysteine and the closing phenylalanine or tryptophan. The D gene is left open where the match is weak.

v_call: TRBV27
j_call: TRBJ1-4
d_call: NA
cdr3_nt: TGTGCCAGCAGTTTAGCTCTGGCAACAACTAATGAAAAACTGTTTTTT
cdr3_aa: CASSLALATTNEKLFF

v_call: TRBV5-8
j_call: TRBJ2-3
d_call: TRBD2
cdr3_nt: TGTGCCAGCAGCGCGGGACTAGCGGGGGCCTTACCGAGCACAGATACGCAGTATTTT
cdr3_aa: CASSAGLAGALPSTDTQYF

v_call: TRBV7-9
j_call: TRBJ2-1
d_call: TRBD2
cdr3_nt: TGTGCCAGCAGCTTAGGAGCGGGGGGGCCCAATGAGCAGTTCTTC
cdr3_aa: CASSLGAGGPNEQFF

v_call: TRBV2
j_call: TRBJ1-5
d_call: NA
cdr3_nt: TGTGCCAGCTCCCTGAGTCGTACCTATCAGCCCCAGCATTTT
cdr3_aa: CASSLSRTYQPQHF

v_call: TRBV21-1
j_call: TRBJ1-6
d_call: NA
cdr3_nt: TGTGCCAGCAGCAAAGCGGGGCCGGAGAGCTCCTATAATTCACCCCTCCACTTT
cdr3_aa: CASSKAGPESSYNSPLHF

v_call: TRBV19
j_call: TRBJ2-1
d_call: NA
cdr3_nt: TGTGCCAGTAGTAGGCAGGGGACGGCTGAGCAGTTCTTC
cdr3_aa: CASSRQGTAEQFF

v_call: TRBV28
j_call: TRBJ2-3
d_call: NA
cdr3_nt: TGTGCCAGCAAGGACCCAGGGAGGACAGATACGCAGTATTTT
cdr3_aa: CASKDPGRTDTQYF

v_call: TRBV2
j_call: TRBJ1-1
d_call: NA
cdr3_nt: TGTGCCAGCAGTGAAGGTAGGGGAAACACTGAAGCTTTCTTT
cdr3_aa: CASSEGRGNTEAFF

v_call: TRBV2
j_call: TRBJ1-6
d_call: NA
cdr3_nt: TGTGCCAGCGAAGTCCCGACAGGCAGAGTTAATTCACCCCTCCACTTT
cdr3_aa: CASEVPTGRVNSPLHF

v_call: TRBV5-4
j_call: TRBJ1-6
d_call: TRBD1
cdr3_nt: TGTGCCAGCAGCTTGGACAGGGGAAATTCACCCCTCCACTTT
cdr3_aa: CASSLDRGNSPLHF

v_call: TRBV4-3
j_call: TRBJ2-5
d_call: TRBD2
cdr3_nt: TGCGCCAGCAGCCCCCGGACTAGCGGGGACCAAGAGACCCAGTACTTC
cdr3_aa: CASSPRTSGDQETQYF